A single sample is the source of the 17 T cell receptor beta chains below, sequenced in a study of cytomegalovirus exposure and HLA in healthy donors. The study ran its PCR with 60 Vbeta and 13 Jbeta primers. TCRdb keeps only in-frame clones here, not all; method: immunoSEQ multiplex PCR. The sample includes some 190,000 clones, roughly 88% of them seen just once. The sample was PBMCs. All receptors derive from a boy aged 2 to 10 in good health and CMV-seronegative.

The rearrangement joins TRBV30 to TRBJ1-6; D is undetermined. This CDR3 is 15 amino acids long. Trimming took 2 bases from V and 0 from J, leaving 8 bases between them. The germline gives CDR1 GTSNPN, CDR2 SVGIG (reference sequence). The CDR3 loop is CAWSPLSSYNSPLHF. In DNA form, the CDR3 reads TGTGCCTGGAGTCCGCTGAGCTCCTATAATTCACCCCTCCACTTT.

The chain links TRBV19 to TRBJ2-2; 8 bases are shared with TRBD2. J was trimmed by 5 bases and V by 8 bases; bases with no gene match: 13. CDR3 size: 16 residues. The germline CDR1 and CDR2 sequences are LNHDA and SQIVND (reference sequence). The CDR3 region has the DNA TGTGCCAGTTCGCCTGGCGGGGGGCTGAGGACCGGGGAGCTGTTTTTT. Translated: CASSPGGGLRTGELFF.

V is TRBV7-6 and J is TRBJ2-5; D remains unclear. Deletions cut 5 bases from V and 3 bases from J, with 7 bases between. Germline-derived CDR1 and CDR2 are SGHVS and FNYEAQ. There are 12 residues in the CDR3. Written as DNA, the CDR3 is TGTGCCAGCAGCCGGCTAGAAGAGACCCAGTACTTC. This sequence encodes CASSRLEETQYF.

This clone was picked up a small number of times. Germline and junction disagree at one end, which may indicate a read error. The gene calls are TRBV30 and TRBJ2-1; D not certain. This CDR3 contains 12 residues. Germline V gene sequence: CDR1 GTSNPN, CDR2 SVGIG (reference sequence). The CDR3 reads CAWSASFNEQFF. The CDR3, as DNA: TGTGCCTGGAGTGCTTCCTTCAATGAGCAGTTCTTC. Together with reference TRBV30 and TRBJ2-1, the CDR3 gives the full variable domain: SQTIHQWPATLVQPVGSPLSLECTVEGTSNPNLYWYRQAAGRGLQLLFYSVGIGQISSEVPQNLSASRPQDRQFILSSKKLLLSDSGFYLCAWSASFNEQFFGPGTRLTVL.

This clone was observed once. V gene TRBV10-3 combines with J gene TRBJ1-2; 7 bases match TRBD1. The V segment lost 7 bases and the J segment 4 bases; nucleotides outside the gene matches: 15. This CDR3 comprises 16 residues. In germline, CDR1 is ENHRY, CDR2 SYGVKD. CDR3 loop: CAITGTATSDSYGYTF. The CDR3 DNA is TGTGCCATCACCGGGACAGCAACTTCCGATTCCTATGGCTACACCTTC.

The chain is built from TRBV7-9 and TRBJ1-4; no clear D. The CDR3 runs 14 residues. V was pared by 1 base and J by 4 bases, with 7 bases between. Germline V gene data show CDR1 as SEHNR and CDR2 as FQNEAQ (reference sequence). The CDR3: CASSLVQYNEKLFF. The DNA for the CDR3 is TGTGCCAGCAGCTTAGTTCAGTATAATGAAAAACTGTTTTTT.

The V call is TRBV27, the J call TRBJ1-2; TRBD1 agrees at 8 bases. J lost 6 bases, V lost 3 bases, and 6 bases had no gene match. CDR3 size: 14 residues. Germline CDR1 reads MNHEY; CDR2 reads SMNVEV (reference sequence). CDR3 sequence reads: CASSFKTGDHGYTF. The CDR3 bases are TGTGCCAGCAGTTTCAAGACAGGGGACCATGGCTACACCTTC.

V usage is TRBV18 and J usage is TRBJ2-1; TRBD1 aligns across 10 bases. The V segment lost 2 bases and the J segment 7 bases; nucleotides outside the gene matches: 2. This CDR3 comprises 14 residues. Germline V gene lookup returns CDR1 KGHSH and CDR2 LQKENI. CDR3 protein: CASSPGTGENEQFF. In nucleotides, the CDR3 is TGTGCCAGCTCACCAGGGACAGGGGAAAATGAGCAGTTCTTC.

The gene calls are TRBV9 and TRBJ1-1, with D maybe TRBD1 (6 bases). CDR1 SGDLS and CDR2 YYNGEE come from the germline V gene. The ends were cut back, 6 bases at V and 7 bases at J, with 19 bases in the middle. The CDR3 spans 14 residues. This chain's CDR3 is CASTAPTGQGEAFF. Here the CDR3 DNA reads TGTGCCAGCACCGCCCCCACAGGGCAGGGTGAAGCTTTCTTT.

The chain combines TRBV27 with TRBJ2-7, with 8 bases fitting TRBD1. V trimming: 5 bases; J trimming: 8 bases; junction bases outside the gene matches: 14. Germline assignment: CDR1 MNHEY and CDR2 SMNVEV (reference sequence). The CDR3 consists of 15 residues. CDR3 DNA: TGTGCCAGCAGTATCCTCCGGGACAGGCCCTCGCAGCAGTACTTC. Residues: CASSILRDRPSQQYF.

This clone showed up just a few times. The genes are TRBV5-1 and TRBJ2-2; 11 bases match TRBD1. The V gene's germline CDR1 is SGHRS and CDR2 YFSETQ. With 4 bases clipped from V and 5 bases from J, the junction kept 7 bases outside the gene matches. The CDR3 totals 16 residues. CDR3: CASSPPGQGVTGELFF. CDR3 sequence (DNA): TGCGCCAGCAGCCCTCCGGGACAGGGGGTAACCGGGGAGCTGTTTTTT.

A single count supports this clone. The chain combines TRBV9 with TRBJ2-1, with 11 bases that match TRBD2. The J segment lost 8 bases and the V segment lost 5 bases, leaving 9 bases of the junction unmatched. From germline, CDR1 is SGDLS and CDR2 YYNGEE. CDR3 length: 15 residues. CDR3 bases: TGTGCCAGCAGTTTTAGCGGGAGGGCCGATGATGAGCAGTTCTTC. Translation gives CASSFSGRADDEQFF.

V is TRBV5-1 and J is TRBJ2-5; TRBD2 matches 10 bases. With V trimmed by 7 bases and J by 2 bases, 5 bases remained unmatched. The CDR3 extends over 14 amino acids. Germline loops: CDR1 SGHRS, CDR2 YFSETQ. Here the CDR3 DNA reads TGCGCCAGCGGGCTAGCGGGGGCTCAAGAGACCCAGTACTTC. Its translation is CASGLAGAQETQYF.

In its sample, this clone was seen a few times. The V and J genes are TRBV6-5 and TRBJ2-7; 10 bases fit TRBD2. CDR1 and CDR2 (germline): MNHEY, SVGAGI. The CDR3 totals 15 residues. V trimming: 4 bases; J trimming: 2 bases; junction bases outside the gene matches: 5. CDR3 residues: CASSSGLAEAYEQYF. For the CDR3, the DNA is TGTGCCAGCAGTTCCGGACTAGCGGAAGCCTACGAGCAGTACTTC.

The chain links TRBV15 to TRBJ2-1, with TRBD2 identical over 8 bases. In germline, CDR1 is LNHNV, CDR2 YYDKDF (reference sequence). The CDR3 is 16 amino acids. V shed 6 bases, J shed 0 bases, and the junction held 7 bases outside the gene matches. This CDR3 reads CATRLAGPSSYNEQFF. The DNA for the CDR3 is TGTGCCACCAGATTAGCGGGGCCAAGCTCCTACAATGAGCAGTTCTTC.

The chain employs TRBV7-8 and TRBJ1-6; D call uncertain. This CDR3 region has 14 residues. Germline V lookup: CDR1 SGHVS, CDR2 FQNEAQ. V lost 5 bases to trimming and J lost 6 bases, with 11 bases between them. This CDR3 is CASSPGVGNSPLHF. As DNA, the CDR3 is TGTGCCAGCAGCCCAGGTGTGGGTAATTCACCCCTCCACTTT. Based on the CDR3 plus reference TRBV7-8 and TRBJ1-6, the full variable domain is GAGVSQSPRYKVAKRGQDVALRCDPISGHVSLFWYQQALGQGPEFLTYFQNEAQLDKSGLPSDRFFAERPEGSVSTLKIQRTQQEDSAVYLCASSPGVGNSPLHFGNGTRLTVT.

In its sample, this clone was seen a few times. This rearrangement joins TRBV5-5 to TRBJ2-3; 11 bases map to TRBD2. This CDR3 contains 15 residues. V lost 2 bases, J lost 4 bases, and 3 bases stayed unmatched. CDR1 is SGHKS, CDR2 YYEKEE, per germline (reference sequence). The CDR3 reads CASSLLAGVPDTQYF. The CDR3 nucleotides are TGTGCCAGCAGCTTACTAGCGGGAGTTCCAGATACGCAGTATTTT.